A single sample is the source of the 4 T cell receptor beta chains below, sequenced in a study of CD8 T cells in Susac syndrome (dated 2019 in TCRdb). Libraries were constructed by the immunoSEQ multiplex PCR assay. RNA was extracted with the RNeasy kit and 0.5 to 1 ug was reverse transcribed using random hexamers. TCRdb applied fastp at Q25 and MiXCR to the public reads, then kept only in-frame beta chains. Under each unique CDR3 protein, matching rows form one entry showing the most common genes and DNA. In this sample the table shows about 100,000 distinct CDR3 sequences, 90% to 95% of which occur a single time. The biggest ten clones account for 0.25% to 0.4% of the sample. Material for sequencing was CD8+ T cells from PBMCs. These receptors were obtained from a human donor in good health.

This chain joins TRBV20-1 and TRBJ1-1, with D possibly matching TRBD1 (6 bases). CDR3 length equals 15 residues. Trimming took off 2 bases at V and 3 bases at J, with 16 bases between the two ends. Germline values: CDR1 DFQATT, CDR2 SNEGSKA (reference sequence). CDR3 bases: TGCAGTGCTAGATCGTACCCAGGGGACTACACTGAAGCTTTCTTT. This codes for CSARSYPGDYTEAFF.

V is TRBV9 and J is TRBJ1-6, with 8 bases aligning to TRBD1. Looked up from germline, CDR1 is SGDLS and CDR2 is YYNGEE. The CDR3 extends over 14 amino acids. The V gene end was trimmed by 3 bases and the J gene end by 9 bases; junction bases not matched to a gene: 5. In nucleotides, the CDR3 is TGTGCCAGCAGCGAGGACAGGGTTGGTTCACCCCTCCACTTT. Its translation is CASSEDRVGSPLHF.

The chain combines TRBV12-3 or TRBV12-4 with TRBJ2-2; TRBD1 matches 7 bases. The CDR3 sequence is 14 residues long. The V and J ends lost 8 bases and 4 bases, in that order; junction bases with no gene match: 7. CDR3 DNA sequence: TGTGCCAGCTGGCCGACAGGGCCCACCGGGGAGCTGTTTTTT. Protein sequence: CASWPTGPTGELFF.

J is TRBJ2-1 and V is TRBV6-6; maybe TRBD2 (6 bases). With 2 bases removed from V and 6 bases from J, the gap between germline ends came to 14 bases. The CDR3 is 15 amino acids. CDR1 and CDR2 from the germline V gene are MNHNY and SVGAGI (reference sequence). Written as DNA, the CDR3 is TGTGCCAGCAGTTACGTGGAGGGGCTGGGCAATGAGCAGTTCTTC. Translated, it gives CASSYVEGLGNEQFF.